This TCR beta chain comes out of a study of shared clonotypes between healthy human individuals. Study background: A donor's plate count was three for CD4 naive and three for CD4 memory; CD8 naive had two and CD8 memory one. Study outcomes and limitations: Of the naive CD4 clonotypes, around 4.7% were shared across a handful of donors. Larger estimated richness was generally recorded for naive subsets relative to memory subsets.

Comment on this clone: The antigen remains undetermined.

Samples underwent the assay at deep level. Clones were sequenced by immunoSEQ multiplex PCR, and TCRdb holds only the in-frame ones, with some missing. The sample holds roughly 1,100,000 clones, about 75% seen once. The germline V gene has CDR1 SGHRS and CDR2 YFSETQ. CDR3 length equals 13 residues. With V trimmed by 4 bases and J by 14 bases, 6 bases remained unmatched. This rearrangement joins TRBV5-1 to TRBJ2-3; 14 nucleotides agree with TRBD2. This receptor was identified in a man younger than 35 in good health. Sequenced input: memory CD4+ T cells sorted from blood. The subset denotes: CD45RA-negative fraction. The CDR3, as DNA: TGCGCCAGCAGCCCGGGACTAGCGGGAGTTGCGTATTTT. Translated, it gives CASSPGLAGVAYF.